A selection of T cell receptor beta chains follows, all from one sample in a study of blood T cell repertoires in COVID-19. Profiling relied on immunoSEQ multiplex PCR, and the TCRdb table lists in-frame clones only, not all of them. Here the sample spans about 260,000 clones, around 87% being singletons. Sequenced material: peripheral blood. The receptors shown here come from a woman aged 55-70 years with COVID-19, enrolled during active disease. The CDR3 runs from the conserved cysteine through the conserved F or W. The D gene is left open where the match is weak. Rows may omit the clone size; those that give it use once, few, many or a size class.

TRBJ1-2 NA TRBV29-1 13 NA CSVEGDTNYGYTF TGCAGCGTTGAAGGGGACACCAACTATGGCTACACCTTC
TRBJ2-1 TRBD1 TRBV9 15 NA CASSVAPTGTGEQFF TGTGCCAGCAGCGTAGCCCCGACAGGGACCGGTGAGCAGTTCTTC
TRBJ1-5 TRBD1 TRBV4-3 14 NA CASSQGQGDQPQHF TGCGCCAGCAGCCAAGGACAGGGGGATCAGCCCCAGCATTTT
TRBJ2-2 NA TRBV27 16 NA CASSFLTVLSPGELFF TGTGCCAGCAGTTTTCTTACAGTACTGAGTCCCGGGGAGCTGTTTTTT
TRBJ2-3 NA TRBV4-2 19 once CASSHSVKADFFSTDTQYF TGTGCCAGCAGCCATTCGGTGAAAGCGGACTTCTTTAGCACAGATACGCAGTATTTT
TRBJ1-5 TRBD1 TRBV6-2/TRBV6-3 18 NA CASSYWGTGGLGNQPQHF TGTGCCAGCAGTTACTGGGGGACAGGGGGCTTGGGCAATCAGCCCCAGCATTTT
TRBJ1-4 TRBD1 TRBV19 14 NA CASTSPGQGEKLFF TGTGCCAGTACCTCACCCGGACAGGGTGAAAAACTGTTTTTT
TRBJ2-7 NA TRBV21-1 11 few CASSTCGEQYF TGTGCCAGCAGCACGTGCGGCGAGCAGTACTTC
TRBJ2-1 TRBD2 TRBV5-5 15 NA CASSPGLAGVAEQFF TGTGCCAGCAGCCCGGGACTAGCGGGAGTGGCTGAGCAGTTCTTC
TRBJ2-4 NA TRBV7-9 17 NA CASSLDVGRAFKNIQYF TGTGCCAGCAGCTTAGATGTTGGCAGGGCATTTAAAAACATTCAGTACTTC